Listed here are 2 T cell receptor beta chains from one sample, sequenced in a study of vaccination and CD4 T cells after COVID-19. Sequencing of DNA taken from cultured CD4+ T cells relied on the Oncomine TCR Beta short-read assay. MiXCR, applied by TCRdb to the PCR reads, yields one record per CDR3 protein. The repertoire holds 13,000 to 15,000 distinct CDR3 sequences, 65% to 75% seen once, with roughly 15% in the top ten. These TCRs' antigens remain unknown. The treatment here: approximately nine-day PBMC culture with coronavirus spike peptide pools or control peptides (ViraFEST assay). Sequencing used CD4+ T cells from blood, cultured in vitro. The receptors were gathered from a human donor who had recovered from COVID-19.

In nucleotides, the CDR3 is TGTGCCAGTAGTATAGCGGGAAAAGGCTACGAGCAGTACTTC. Amino acid sequence: CASSIAGKGYEQYF. The rearrangement joins TRBV19 to TRBJ2-7, with D possibly TRBD2 on 5 matching bases. This CDR3 has 14 amino acids. Germline V gives CDR1 LNHDA, CDR2 SQIVND (reference sequence). Deletions cut 1 base from V and 3 bases from J, with 10 bases between.

V is TRBV20-1 and J is TRBJ2-2; 14 nucleotides align to TRBD2. Germline V lookup: CDR1 DFQATT, CDR2 SNEGSKA (reference sequence). The V gene end was trimmed by 5 bases and the J gene end by 1 base; junction bases not matched to a gene: 3. The CDR3 runs 16 residues. CDR3 sequence: CSARGLAGGNTGELFF. In nucleotides, the CDR3 is TGCAGTGCTCGAGGACTAGCGGGGGGGAACACCGGGGAGCTGTTTTTT.